This is a list of T cell receptor beta chains from one sample in a study of blood T cell repertoires in COVID-19. Assay used: immunoSEQ multiplex PCR; TCRdb lists only in-frame clones, some missing. This sample has approximately 130,000 clones, with approximately 80% found just once. The sample consisted of peripheral blood. These receptors were collected from a man older than 75 with acute or convalescent COVID-19. The CDR3 runs from the conserved cysteine through the conserved F or W. D genes are given only for firm matches. Where a row states a size, it is once, few, many or the class of an expanded clone; other rows omit it.

j_gene	v_gene	abundance	d_gene	CDR3nt	CDR3aa
TRBJ1-2	TRBV6-2/TRBV6-3	once	NA	TGTGCCAGCAGCCCCACAGGGAACTATGGCTACACCTTC	CASSPTGNYGYTF
TRBJ2-2	TRBV6-2/TRBV6-3	NA	NA	TGTGCCAGCAGTTACCCAGACAGGTTTTCGGCCGGGGAGCTGTTTTTT	CASSYPDRFSAGELFF
TRBJ2-2	TRBV27	NA	TRBD2	TGTGCCAGCAGTTCACTAGCGGGATACACCGGGGAGCTGTTTTTT	CASSSLAGYTGELFF
TRBJ1-1	TRBV11-2	NA	TRBD1	TGTGCCAGCAGTCAAGACAGGGGCACTGAAGCTTTCTTT	CASSQDRGTEAFF
TRBJ2-3	TRBV9	NA	TRBD2	TGTGCCAGCAGCGTAGAAGCGGGGGCAGATACGCAGTATTTT	CASSVEAGADTQYF
TRBJ2-1	TRBV9	NA	TRBD1	TGTGCCAGCAGCGCCGAGACAGGGGTCAATGAGCAGTTCTTC	CASSAETGVNEQFF
TRBJ1-2	TRBV15	NA	NA	TGTGCCACCAGCGGGGAGGTTAACTATGGCTACACCTTC	CATSGEVNYGYTF
TRBJ1-1	TRBV18	NA	NA	TGTGCCAGCGCCGAGGACAGGAACACTGAAGCTTTCTTT	CASAEDRNTEAFF
TRBJ2-5	TRBV7-2	NA	TRBD2	TGTGCCAGCAGCTTAGCGCTGGGTAGCGGGGGGCAAGAGACCCAGTACTTC	CASSLALGSGGQETQYF
TRBJ2-7	TRBV6-1	NA	NA	TGTGCCAGCAGTGAAGGCACCCTATTGGGAGGGGGTAACTACGAGCAGTACTTC	CASSEGTLLGGGNYEQYF
TRBJ1-2	TRBV5-1	NA	TRBD1	TGCGCCAGCAGCTTGACCCCCGGGACAGGGGGTGGCTACACCTTC	CASSLTPGTGGGYTF
TRBJ2-5	TRBV2	NA	TRBD2	TGTGCCAGCAGTGATGGGACTAGCGGGGGTAAGACCCAGTACTTC	CASSDGTSGGKTQYF
TRBJ2-4	TRBV30	NA	NA	TGTGCCTGGGAGGGGGCCAAAAACATTCAGTACTTC	CAWEGAKNIQYF
TRBJ2-2	TRBV27	NA	TRBD2	TGTGCCAGCAGATTCCTAGCGGGGGGAGTTCACGGGGAGCTGTTTTTT	CASRFLAGGVHGELFF
TRBJ1-4	TRBV6-6	NA	NA	TGTGCCAGCAGAGTGTTCAGGTTGGAAAAACTGTTTTTT	CASRVFRLEKLFF
TRBJ2-3	TRBV6-4	NA	TRBD1	TGTGCCAGCAGTCAAGGGACAGGGGGCACAGATACGCAGTATTTT	CASSQGTGGTDTQYF
TRBJ2-5	TRBV2	NA	TRBD1	TGTGCCAGCAGTGCCCGGACAGGGCCGGACCAAGAGACCCAGTACTTC	CASSARTGPDQETQYF
TRBJ1-5	TRBV7-8	NA	NA	TGTGCCAGCAGCTTAGGTTATTCGGGGGGCTACAATCAGCCCCAGCATTTT	CASSLGYSGGYNQPQHF
TRBJ2-5	TRBV7-8	NA	TRBD1	TGTGCCAGCAGCTTAGCAGGGGGCGAGACCCAGTACTTC	CASSLAGGETQYF
TRBJ1-2	TRBV6-5	NA	NA	TGTGCCAGCAGTTACTCCCCGGGACACACTAATGGCTACACCTTC	CASSYSPGHTNGYTF
TRBJ1-1	TRBV3-1/TRBV3-2	NA	NA	TGTGCCAGCAGCCAAGATTATCGGGGCGGAGGGGCTTTCTTT	CASSQDYRGGGAFF
TRBJ2-1	TRBV27	NA	TRBD2	TGTGCCAGCAGCCGACTAGCGGGGGCCCTTATGAGCTCCTACAATGAGCAGTTCTTC	CASSRLAGALMSSYNEQFF
TRBJ2-7	TRBV5-4	NA	TRBD2	TGTGCCAGCAGCCAACTAGCGGGGGGGTCCTACGAGCAGTACTTC	CASSQLAGGSYEQYF
TRBJ1-4	TRBV6-5	NA	TRBD1	TGTGCCAGCAGTCCTTACGACAGGGATGAAAAACTGTTTTTT	CASSPYDRDEKLFF
TRBJ1-3	TRBV11-3	NA	NA	TGTGCCAGCACCTTCCCGGACAGTTATCTGGGAAACACCATATATTTT	CASTFPDSYLGNTIYF
TRBJ2-1	TRBV9	NA	TRBD1	TGTGCCAGCAGCAACCGGGACAGGACCTACAATGAGCAGTTCTTC	CASSNRDRTYNEQFF
TRBJ1-1	TRBV5-4	NA	NA	TGTGCCAGCAGGGGAGGGGGTGATAGCACTGAAGCTTTCTTT	CASRGGGDSTEAFF